What follows is one T cell receptor (beta chain) and its context. These data come from a study of T cell repertoires in cytomegalovirus infection. The CDR3 consists of 16 residues. V shed 2 bases, J shed 0 bases, and the junction held 6 bases outside the gene matches. Germline CDR1 and CDR2: MNHEY and SVGEGT. In TCRdb, the reads were re-called with MiXCR into one record per CDR3 protein. The sample shows more than 400,000 distinct CDR3 sequences, about 26% of them seen only once. V and J are TRBV6-2 or TRBV6-3 and TRBJ1-2; TRBD1 aligns across 7 bases. This TCR was sampled from a human donor in good health (CMV status not recorded). Some clones in this sample may be carry-over from other donors' samples. Sequences were obtained from PBMCs. CDR3 sequence (DNA): TGTGCCAGCAGTTACGACAGGGAGAAAGCTAACTATGGCTACACCTTC. Translated, it gives CASSYDREKANYGYTF.